Detailed here is one T cell receptor beta chain. By sample share, this clone is medium-sized (0.01 to 0.1%). Its antigen is currently not known. No much larger clone is present one base from it, and per-base qualities are unavailable. Library preparation used the immunoSEQ multiplex PCR assay. The multiplex PCR relied on a mix of 60 forward primers for TCR Vbeta segments and 13 reverse primers for TCR Jbeta segments. Amplification of the CDR3 region of rearranged TCR beta genes was performed with a multiplex PCR assay on genomic DNA. On the Illumina HiSeq System, the amplified TCR beta libraries were sequenced as 87-base-pair reads. The authors' pipeline ran thus. A later analysis tallied roughly 76 million unique TCR beta chains across the 610 or so repertoires, and about 10 million of those chains were shared by two or more donors. Raw reads were error-corrected and collapsed into unique sequences by a nearest-neighbor algorithm in which closely related sequences were merged to remove PCR and sequencing errors. CDR3 sequences were aligned to IMGT reference sequences to assign V, D and J gene segments. For a sequence to be retained, a match of at least six nucleotides to both a V gene segment and a J gene segment was required. A rearrangement counted as productive if the CDR3 had no stop codons and remained in frame with V and J, and every other rearrangement counted as non-productive. CDR3 was defined according to IMGT convention as the region running from the second conserved V-encoded cysteine to the conserved J-encoded phenylalanine. Sequences without an unambiguous match to a single V gene segment were excluded from the earlier analysis of about 630 of the donors. In an earlier analysis of 450 to 750 of the donors, a V segment was called functional when productive rearrangements were above 56.7%, and segregating when the standard deviation between donors exceeded 5%. To diagnose cytomegalovirus status from the catalog of TCR beta chain sequences, a statistical classification framework was built. A later analysis assigned V and J genes by comparing TCR nucleotide sequences with IMGT/GENE-DB human TR gene sequences. A later analysis assigned CDR3 sequences and most-parsimonious VDJ recombination scenarios with the TCRdist pipeline. In a later analysis, each TCR beta chain was defined by its CDR3 amino acid sequence together with its V-gene family, and reads without a unique V-gene family were excluded. In a later analysis, several hundred highly shared, low-generation-probability nucleotide sequences were removed to address suspected cross-contamination and a sequencing artifact. In a later analysis, a clonal expansion index for each public chain was calculated from normalized within-repertoire ranks of inferred template counts. In a later analysis, generation probabilities were computed with a VDJ recombination model fitted to out-of-frame rearrangements, and the resulting probabilities were checked against IGoR. In a later analysis, TCR-TCR, TCR-HLA and TCR-CMV co-occurrence was scored with hypergeometric tests, and a repertoire-size bias correction was applied to TCR pairs. A later analysis estimated false discovery rates by permuting HLA or CMV assignments 20 times. In a later analysis, co-occurring TCRs were grouped using DBSCAN, and TCRdist sequence similarity was added for clustering within HLA-allele-positive subsets. Co-occurrence clustering excluded repertoires with fewer than 30,000 or more than 120,000 public chains, plus five with anomalous nucleotide sharing. In its TCRdb copy, this immuneACCESS table keeps in-frame sequences only and misses some clones. Where compared with another copy, unresolved V genes explain less than half of these, and the others have no known cause. V, J and clone size derive from that table, while D and trimming were established from the DNA sequence. This sample comprises about 150,000 clones, about four fifths of them detected only once. Clones ranked in the top ten supply approximately 2.8% of the sample.

This record belongs to a study of cytomegalovirus exposure and HLA in healthy donors (dated by TCRdb to the late 2010s). In the study overall: An earlier analysis of several hundred of the donors reported more than 250 Gb of sequence data and 117 million unique TCR beta sequences from about 179 million T cells. Roughly 300 gigabases of sequencing data and roughly 81 million unique TCR sequences made up an early release that covered 500 to 650 HLA-typed donors. Of the roughly 400 genotyped donors, about 84% fell in the genetic ancestry cluster associated with self-reported Caucasian donors. The study aimed to test whether signatures of past pathogen exposure could be identified by cataloging public T cell receptors. The study used immunosequencing to profile the T cell repertoires of hundreds of subjects and linked those repertoires to cytomegalovirus serostatus. A separate validation cohort of over 95 different subjects was used in addition to the approximately 700-subject first cohort. To predict cytomegalovirus infection status, the study combined high-throughput TCR immunosequencing, statistical association of individual TCRs with disease status, and machine learning. A later analysis re-examined previously published TCR beta repertoires from 500 to 700 donors and added high-resolution HLA genotyping to investigate patterns of TCR occurrence. The later analysis used no new phenotypic data to find candidate immune exposures, relying instead on TCR beta sequences and their occurrence across donors. An earlier analysis of more than 450 of the donors used high-throughput TCR beta sequencing to judge whether each TCR beta V gene segment behaved as functional or pseudogenic. Alongside the repertoire data, information on donor age, sex, ethnicity and CMV serostatus was compiled. Genome-wide SNP genotypes for about three fifths of the 666 donors were used in a later genetic analysis, which treated that subset as a discovery cohort. Every repertoire in the discovery cohort had been generated on one and the same sequencing platform. Both class I and class II loci were covered by HLA typing, at four-digit resolution. The number of typed donors differed by locus: about 620-640 for A, B, C, DRB1 and DQB1; 522 for DQA1; approximately 610 for DPA1; and about 450 for DPB1. Roughly five DR-DQ haplotypes were treated as single units for association and clustering because of strong linkage in the cohort. Among about 390 genotyped donors of the cohort, an average of approximately 240,000 unique TCR beta nucleotide sequences were sequenced per donor, around 20% of them non-productive.

Paper-wide results and their limitations: The study gave a list of around 170 TCR beta chains associated with cytomegalovirus. A later analysis found that most CMV-associated TCR beta chains appeared HLA-restricted, with HLA associations seemingly driven largely by CMV exposure. CMV serostatus was the only immune exposure information available for the cohort. Some IMGT-functional V segments, including TRBV6-2 and TRBV6-3, could not be distinguished by the 87-base-pair reads and were therefore excluded. Specific HLA alleles were associated with some 15,000 TCR beta sequences at a false discovery rate of 0.05 in a later analysis. A further reported finding was that TCR beta sequences accurately predicted the HLA-A and HLA-B alleles for most subjects in the first cohort. Roughly 17 rarely observed V segments, including chromosome 9 orphons, were excluded from the earlier analysis of almost 600 of the donors because counts were too low. Presence/absence analyses assumed roughly uniform sequencing depth across donors, an assumption that may not hold. In a later analysis, the rate of TCR association differed among HLA loci, with DRB1 alleles having the most associated TCRs and HLA-C alleles having the fewest. While some public TCRs were present in many individuals, most TCR sequences turned up only very rarely across donors. In a later genetic analysis, a missense DCLRE1C variant was associated with V-gene and J-gene trimming of TCR beta chains, and the association was replicated in an independent cohort. HLA typing was unavailable for some donors at each locus, so association tests used only the typed subset. Correlated functional status among segregating V segments might be attributable to linkage disequilibrium, but an unknown experimental factor could not be ruled out. Several of the top co-occurrence clusters appeared to be linked to parvovirus B19, influenza, CMV and Epstein-Barr virus, according to a later analysis. In an earlier analysis of about 600 of the donors, most TCR beta V segments appeared in productive rearrangements about 87% or about 30% of the time, broadly matching IMGT annotations. When HLA alleles, especially DR and DQ, strongly co-occurred, attributing TCR associations to individual alleles was difficult. Compared with the 666-donor mean, donors in an Asian-associated ancestry cluster had fewer N-insertions in productive TCRs, according to a later genetic analysis. In a later analysis, HLA-associated TCR beta chains were found to be more clonally expanded and to have lower generation probabilities than equally common non-associated chains. The classifier was reported to diagnose cytomegalovirus status with high specificity and sensitivity in both the original and validation cohorts. A cluster of highly shared sequence variants was judged likely to be a technical artifact of the sequencing pipeline. The authors suggested that the approach could potentially be generalized to other disease states and immunological phenotypes. The cohort was sequenced for TCR beta chains only, and without alpha or paired-chain data the features that could be detected were limited. A few of the identified cytomegalovirus-associated TCR beta chains were confirmed in vitro to be specific for cytomegalovirus antigens.

The cohort consisted of fewer than 700 healthy bone marrow donors. At the time of sampling, all cohort members were nominally healthy, though unrecorded immune exposures were likely present. The donor tested CMV seronegative, placing the donor among the 350 or so seronegative members of the cohort. Each donor provided a peripheral blood sample, and peripheral blood mononuclear cells were used for TCR beta sequencing. Genomic DNA was extracted from the blood cell samples with the Qiagen DNeasy Blood Extraction Kit. Taken from cysteine to valine, the CDR3 has 13 residues. Of all the DNA, just the CDR3 is kept, 39 bases in frame from base 1. Via the germline V gene (reference sequence), CDR1 is SEHNR and CDR2 FQNEAQ. Relative to germline, V is missing 5 bases and J is missing 2 bases, with 2 bases of the junction outside any gene match.

This sequence originates from a man younger than 35 in good health and CMV-seronegative. Sample: PBMCs. The rearrangement joined TRBV7-9 to TRBJ2-7; 8 nucleotides in the junction match TRBD1. The CDR3 region reads CASSLQGAYEQYV. The nucleotide sequence reads TGTGCCAGCAGCCTACAGGGGGCCTACGAGCAGTACGTC.